Presented here are 16 T cell receptor beta chains from one specimen sequenced in a study of T cell responses to AZD1222 COVID-19 vaccine. Generated by immunoSEQ multiplex PCR, the TCRdb table keeps only in-frame clones and is missing some. The table records 140,000 to 150,000 clones, roughly 87% of them present only once. This specimen was peripheral blood, taken on day 0 of AZD1222 vaccination. These TCRs come from an adult in good health.

The J gene is TRBJ1-2, the V gene TRBV5-5; D gene uncertain. Germline V gene data show CDR1 as SGHKS and CDR2 as YYEKEE (reference sequence). The CDR3 spans 14 residues. V was cut by 2 bases and J by 1 base, with 9 bases left in between. Here the CDR3 reads CASSFSGDNYGYTF. CDR3 bases: TGTGCCAGCAGCTTTTCGGGAGATAACTATGGCTACACCTTC.

The chain recombines TRBV25-1 with TRBJ1-1; 9 positions agree with TRBD1. CDR3 length: 14 amino acids. The J segment lost 1 base and the V segment lost 4 bases, leaving 1 base of the junction unmatched. CDR1 is MGHDK and CDR2 is SYGVNS in the germline V gene. As DNA, the CDR3 is TGTGCCAGCAGTGGACAGGGGGAGAACACTGAAGCTTTCTTT. Translating gives CASSGQGENTEAFF.

J is TRBJ1-2 and V is TRBV19, with D unclear. The CDR3 spans 13 residues. Per the germline V gene, CDR1 is LNHDA and CDR2 is SQIVND (reference sequence). Trimming left V 6 bases short and J 4 bases short, with 12 bases between. CDR3 sequence: CASRATRLYGYTF. The CDR3 DNA sequence: TGTGCCAGTAGGGCGACACGGCTCTATGGCTACACCTTC.

This clone was observed a single time. The rearrangement uses TRBV20-1 and TRBJ2-1; D may be TRBD2 (6 bases). Trimming removed 3 bases at V and 14 bases at J, with 14 bases between. The CDR3 runs to 11 residues. CDR1 and CDR2 (germline): DFQATT, SNEGSKA (reference sequence). The CDR3 coding sequence is TGCAGTGCTAGGTTCGGGACTCGAGAGTTCTTC. Its protein product is CSARFGTREFF.

V and J are TRBV7-2 and TRBJ1-6, with TRBD1 matching over 7 bases. Germline loops: CDR1 SGHTA, CDR2 FQGNSA. CDR3 length equals 17 residues. The V and J ends lost 5 bases and 2 bases, in that order; junction bases with no gene match: 9. DNA for the CDR3: TGTGCCAGCAGCCCTAGGGGGCCGGGCCCCTATAATTCACCCCTCCACTTT. This encodes CASSPRGPGPYNSPLHF.

The V gene is TRBV29-1, the J gene TRBJ2-1, with 7 nucleotides matching TRBD2. Germline V CDR1 and CDR2: SQVTM, ANQGSEA. V shed 0 bases and J 3 bases; nucleotides not matched to a gene: 11. The length of the CDR3 is 17 residues. CDR3 residues: CSVEDSTSRRNYNEQFF. CDR3 nucleotides: TGCAGCGTTGAAGATTCGACTAGCCGACGAAACTACAATGAGCAGTTCTTC.

The chain links TRBV28 to TRBJ1-5; D remains unclear. The CDR3 length is 14 residues. The germline CDR1 and CDR2 sequences are MDHEN and SYDVKM. Trimming removed 7 bases from V and 6 bases from J, with 16 bases in between. CDR3 DNA sequence: TGTGCCAGCATCCCCTCGGGTTTGGGTCAGCCCCAGCATTTT. As protein: CASIPSGLGQPQHF.

V is TRBV7-2 and J is TRBJ1-1; 7 nucleotides agree with TRBD1. Germline loops: CDR1 SGHTA, CDR2 FQGNSA. V gave up 5 bases and J gave up 4 bases; unmatched junction bases: 4. The CDR3 is 13 residues long. CDR3 sequence: CASSLNRGTEAFF. CDR3 sequence (DNA): TGTGCCAGCAGCCTGAACAGGGGCACTGAAGCTTTCTTT.

This chain joins TRBV4-1 and TRBJ2-3; D remains unclear. The CDR3 has 12 amino acids. Germline CDR1 MGHRA, CDR2 YSYEKL. The V and J ends lost 11 bases and 2 bases respectively, with 11 bases between them. DNA for the CDR3: TGCGCCTCGGCCGATCCCACAGATACGCAGTATTTT. Amino acid sequence: CASADPTDTQYF.

The chain recombines TRBV4-1 with TRBJ1-1; possible D gene TRBD1, 5 bases. The CDR3 length is 14 residues. The V end was cut by 1 base, the J end by 5 bases, with 11 bases between. From germline, CDR1 is MGHRA and CDR2 YSYEKL. The CDR3 spells CASSQARGWTEAFF. In nucleotides, the CDR3 is TGCGCCAGCAGCCAAGCAAGGGGATGGACTGAAGCTTTCTTT.

The chain has TRBV11-2 and TRBJ1-2; possible D gene TRBD1, 5 bases. The V end was cut by 8 bases, the J end by 4 bases, with 20 bases between. The CDR3 covers 15 residues. Germline lookup yields CDR1 SGHAT and CDR2 FQNNGV. The CDR3 loop is CASAPLRGLLYGYTF. DNA for the CDR3: TGTGCCAGCGCTCCCCTCCGGGGCTTACTCTATGGCTACACCTTC.

The CDR3: CASSQYNAGRRTEAFF. CDR3 in DNA: TGTGCCAGCAGCCAATATAACGCGGGTCGTCGCACTGAAGCTTTCTTT. The rearrangement uses TRBV14 and TRBJ1-1, with D unclear. Trimming shortened V by 2 bases and J by 4 bases, and 17 bases separated the two germline ends. Germline V gene lookup returns CDR1 SGHDN and CDR2 FVKESK. This CDR3 comprises 16 residues.

The rearrangement links TRBV10-3 to TRBJ2-1, with 10 bases aligning to TRBD2. CDR1 and CDR2 from the germline V gene are ENHRY and SYGVKD. The junction had 11 bases not matched to a gene; V was cut back by 7 bases and J by 8 bases. The CDR3 runs to 15 residues. CDR3 protein: CAINTAGGPGDEQFF. DNA for the CDR3: TGTGCCATCAATACAGCGGGAGGGCCGGGGGATGAGCAGTTCTTC.

The genes are TRBV28 and TRBJ2-5; D might be TRBD1 (5 bases). Trimming left V 5 bases short and J 0 bases short, with 13 bases between. In germline, CDR1 is MDHEN, CDR2 SYDVKM. The CDR3 is made up of 15 amino acids. CDR3: CASSPGKAYQETQYF. In DNA, the CDR3 is TGTGCCAGCAGTCCAGGGAAGGCGTACCAAGAGACCCAGTACTTC.

The genes are TRBV19 and TRBJ2-5, with 7 bases that match TRBD1. The germline CDR1 and CDR2 sequences are LNHDA and SQIVND (reference sequence). The CDR3 contains 16 residues. V was clipped by 5 bases and J by 5 bases; unmatched bases: 14. Written as DNA, the CDR3 is TGTGCCAGTAGTCGACCGACAGGGAAGTATTCGGAGACCCAGTACTTC. Translated: CASSRPTGKYSETQYF.

A single count supports this clone. This chain uses TRBV4-3 with TRBJ1-5; 7 bases line up with TRBD1. Germline V gene lookup returns CDR1 LGHNA and CDR2 YSLEER. V shed 3 bases and J 10 bases; nucleotides not matched to a gene: 15. The CDR3 covers 16 residues. CDR3 coding DNA: TGCGCCAGCAGCCAGACTGTAGGCGCAGGGGGTCTTCCCCAGCATTTT. Translated: CASSQTVGAGGLPQHF.